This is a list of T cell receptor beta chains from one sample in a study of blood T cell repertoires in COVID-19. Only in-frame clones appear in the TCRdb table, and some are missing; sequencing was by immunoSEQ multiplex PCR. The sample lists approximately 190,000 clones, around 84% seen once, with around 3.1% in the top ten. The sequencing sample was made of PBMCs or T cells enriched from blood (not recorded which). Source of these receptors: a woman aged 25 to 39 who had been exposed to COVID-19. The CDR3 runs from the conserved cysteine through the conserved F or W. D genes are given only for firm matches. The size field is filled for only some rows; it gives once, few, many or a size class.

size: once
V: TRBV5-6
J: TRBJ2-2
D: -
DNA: TGTGCCAGCAGCCCGACTCTTCCCGGGGAGCTGTTTTTT
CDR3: CASSPTLPGELFF

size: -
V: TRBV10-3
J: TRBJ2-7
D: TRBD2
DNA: TGTGCCATCAGTGAGTTAGCGGGGGATACCTACGAGCAGTACTTC
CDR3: CAISELAGDTYEQYF

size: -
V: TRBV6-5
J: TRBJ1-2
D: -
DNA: TGTGCCAGCAGGCGAGATATCGATGGCTACACCTTC
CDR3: CASRRDIDGYTF

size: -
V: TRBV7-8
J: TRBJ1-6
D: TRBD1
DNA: TGTGCCAGCAGCTATCTCATGACAGGGAGCTCCTATAATTCACCCCTCCACTTT
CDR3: CASSYLMTGSSYNSPLHF

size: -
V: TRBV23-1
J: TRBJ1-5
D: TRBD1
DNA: TGCGCCAGCAGTGACACCACCGAGACAGGGATCGGACAGCCCCAGCATTTT
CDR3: CASSDTTETGIGQPQHF

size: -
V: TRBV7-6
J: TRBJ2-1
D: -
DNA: TGTGCCAGCAGCTTAGGTACGACTGGTGGATTTGCTGAGCAGTTCTTC
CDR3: CASSLGTTGGFAEQFF

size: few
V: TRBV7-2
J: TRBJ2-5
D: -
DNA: TGTGCCAGCAGCTCCCCAGAGGCCCAGTACTTC
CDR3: CASSSPEAQYF

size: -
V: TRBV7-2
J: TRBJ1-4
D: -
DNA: TGTGCCAGCAGCTTCAGACAGGCGCATGAAAAACTGTTTTTT
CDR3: CASSFRQAHEKLFF

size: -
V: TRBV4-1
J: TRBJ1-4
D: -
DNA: TGCGCCAGCAGCCCTACAGGGTCGACTAATGAAAAACTGTTTTTT
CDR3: CASSPTGSTNEKLFF

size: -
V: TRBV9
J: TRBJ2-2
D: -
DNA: TGTGCCAGCAGCGTAGAAGGAGGACGGAACACCGGGGAGCTGTTTTTT
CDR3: CASSVEGGRNTGELFF

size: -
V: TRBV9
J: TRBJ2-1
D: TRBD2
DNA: TGTGCCAGCAGCGTAGGAGGTTTGGGACTAGGCTCCTACAATGAGCAGTTCTTC
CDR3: CASSVGGLGLGSYNEQFF

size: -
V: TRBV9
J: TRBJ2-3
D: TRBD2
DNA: TGTGCCAGCAGCGAGGCGGGGGGCCCCTACACAGATACGCAGTATTTT
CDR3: CASSEAGGPYTDTQYF

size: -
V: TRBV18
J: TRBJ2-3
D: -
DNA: TGTGCCAGCTCCCTCTTATTGGGAACGTCAGGTAGCGCAGATACGCAGTATTTT
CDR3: CASSLLLGTSGSADTQYF

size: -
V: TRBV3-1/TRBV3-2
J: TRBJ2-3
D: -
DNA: TGTGCCAGCAGCCAATATCTTAGCACAGATACGCAGTATTTT
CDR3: CASSQYLSTDTQYF

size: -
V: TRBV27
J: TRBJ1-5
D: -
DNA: TGTGCCAGCAGATTAGCAGGGGGCAATCAGCCCCAGCATTTT
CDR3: CASRLAGGNQPQHF

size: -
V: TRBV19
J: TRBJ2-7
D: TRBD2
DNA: TGTGCCAGTAGTATAGAACTAGCGGGGAATCTCGAGCAGTACTTC
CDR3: CASSIELAGNLEQYF

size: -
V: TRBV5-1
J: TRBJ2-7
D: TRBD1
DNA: TGCGCCAGCAGCTTGGATCCAGGGGGATCCTACGAGCAGTACTTC
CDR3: CASSLDPGGSYEQYF

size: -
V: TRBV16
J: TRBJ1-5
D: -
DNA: TGTGCCAGCAGCCAATATAGTGAGGATAGCAATCAGCCCCAGCATTTT
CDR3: CASSQYSEDSNQPQHF

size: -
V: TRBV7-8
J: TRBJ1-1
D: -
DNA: TGTGCCAGCACCCAAATTATAGGGGACTACACTGAAGCTTTCTTT
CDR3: CASTQIIGDYTEAFF

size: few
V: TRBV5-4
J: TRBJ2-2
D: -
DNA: TGTGCCAGCAGCTTAGGGGGAGCGAACACCGGGGAGCTGTTTTTT
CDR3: CASSLGGANTGELFF

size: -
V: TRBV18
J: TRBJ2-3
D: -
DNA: TGTGCCAGCTCCCTGACCAATGAGCAGCGATTCACAGATACGCAGTATTTT
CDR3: CASSLTNEQRFTDTQYF

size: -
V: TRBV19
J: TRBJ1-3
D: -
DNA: TGTGCCAGCATAGTATACCAGGTCTCTGGAAACACCATATATTTT
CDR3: CASIVYQVSGNTIYF

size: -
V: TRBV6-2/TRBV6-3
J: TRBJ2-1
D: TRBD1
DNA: TGTGCCAGCAGTTACAGGGGGCTCTACAATGAGCAGTTCTTC
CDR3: CASSYRGLYNEQFF